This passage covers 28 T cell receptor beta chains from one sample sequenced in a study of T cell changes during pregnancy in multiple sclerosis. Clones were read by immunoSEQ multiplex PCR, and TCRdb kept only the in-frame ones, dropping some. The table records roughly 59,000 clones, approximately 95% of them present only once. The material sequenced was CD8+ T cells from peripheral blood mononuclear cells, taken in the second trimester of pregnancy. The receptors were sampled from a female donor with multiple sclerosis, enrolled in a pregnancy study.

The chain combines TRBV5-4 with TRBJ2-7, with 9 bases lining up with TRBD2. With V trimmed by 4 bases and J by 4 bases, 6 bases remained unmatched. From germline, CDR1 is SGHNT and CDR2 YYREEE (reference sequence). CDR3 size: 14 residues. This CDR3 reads CASSNLAGRYEQYF. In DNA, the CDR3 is TGTGCCAGCAGCAATCTAGCGGGAAGGTACGAGCAGTACTTC. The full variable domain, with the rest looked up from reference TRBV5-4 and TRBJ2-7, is ETGVTQSPTHLIKTRGQQVTLRCSSQSGHNTVSWYQQALGQGPQFIFQYYREEENGRGNFPPRFSGLQFPNYSSELNVNALELDDSALYLCASSNLAGRYEQYFGPGTRLTVT.

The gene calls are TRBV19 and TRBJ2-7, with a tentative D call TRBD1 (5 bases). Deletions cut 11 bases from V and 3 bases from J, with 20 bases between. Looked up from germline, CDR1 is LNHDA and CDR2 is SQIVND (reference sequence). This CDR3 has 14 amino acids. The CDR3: CASTRGQGIYEQYF. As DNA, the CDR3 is TGTGCCTCAACGCGAGGTCAGGGCATCTACGAGCAGTACTTC. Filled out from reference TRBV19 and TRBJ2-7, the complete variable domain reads DGGITQSPKYLFRKEGQNVTLSCEQNLNHDAMYWYRQDPGQGLRLIYYSQIVNDFQKGDIAEGYSVSREKKESFPLTVTSAQKNPTAFYLCASTRGQGIYEQYFGPGTRLTVT.

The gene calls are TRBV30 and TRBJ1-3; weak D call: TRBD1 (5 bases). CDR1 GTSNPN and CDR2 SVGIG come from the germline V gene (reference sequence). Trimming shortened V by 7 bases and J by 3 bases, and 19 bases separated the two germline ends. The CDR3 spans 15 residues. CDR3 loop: CAYSPSGNFGNTIYF. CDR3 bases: TGTGCCTATTCACCCTCAGGGAACTTTGGAAACACCATATATTTT. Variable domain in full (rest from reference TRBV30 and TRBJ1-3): SQTIHQWPATLVQPVGSPLSLECTVEGTSNPNLYWYRQAAGRGLQLLFYSVGIGQISSEVPQNLSASRPQDRQFILSSKKLLLSDSGFYLCAYSPSGNFGNTIYFGEGSWLTVV.

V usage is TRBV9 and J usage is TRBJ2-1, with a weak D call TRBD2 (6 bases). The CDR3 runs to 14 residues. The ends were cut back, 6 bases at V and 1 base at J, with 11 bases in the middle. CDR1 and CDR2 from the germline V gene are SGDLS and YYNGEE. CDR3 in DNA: TGTGCCAGCAACGGGGGTAATTCCTACAATGAGCAGTTCTTC. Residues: CASNGGNSYNEQFF.

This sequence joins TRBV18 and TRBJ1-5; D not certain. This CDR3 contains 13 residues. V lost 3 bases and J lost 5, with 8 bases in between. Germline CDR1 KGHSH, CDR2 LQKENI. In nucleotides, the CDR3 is TGTGCCAGCTCACCCTGGGCTGATCAGCCCCAGCATTTT. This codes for CASSPWADQPQHF.

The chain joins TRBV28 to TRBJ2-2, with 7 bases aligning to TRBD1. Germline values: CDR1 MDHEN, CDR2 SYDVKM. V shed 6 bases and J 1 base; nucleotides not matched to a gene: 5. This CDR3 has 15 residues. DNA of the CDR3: TGTGCCAGCAGCCCCGGGACAGTGAACACCGGGGAGCTGTTTTTT. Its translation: CASSPGTVNTGELFF.

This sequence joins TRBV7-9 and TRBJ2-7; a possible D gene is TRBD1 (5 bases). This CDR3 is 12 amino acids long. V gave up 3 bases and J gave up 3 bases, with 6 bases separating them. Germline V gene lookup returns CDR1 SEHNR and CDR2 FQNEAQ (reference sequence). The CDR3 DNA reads TGTGCCAGCAGCTTGACAGACTACGAGCAGTACTTC. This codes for CASSLTDYEQYF. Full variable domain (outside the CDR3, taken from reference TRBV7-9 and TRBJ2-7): DTGVSQNPRHKITKRGQNVTFRCDPISEHNRLYWYRQTLGQGPEFLTYFQNEAQLEKSRLLSDRFSAERPKGSFSTLEIQRTEQGDSAMYLCASSLTDYEQYFGPGTRLTVT.

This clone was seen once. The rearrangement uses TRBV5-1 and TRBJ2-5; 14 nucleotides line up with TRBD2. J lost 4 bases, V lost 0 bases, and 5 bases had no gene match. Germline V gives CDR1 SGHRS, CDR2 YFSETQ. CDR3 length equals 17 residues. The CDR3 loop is CASSLGLAGGPSETQYF. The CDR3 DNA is TGCGCCAGCAGCTTGGGACTAGCGGGAGGGCCCTCAGAGACCCAGTACTTC.

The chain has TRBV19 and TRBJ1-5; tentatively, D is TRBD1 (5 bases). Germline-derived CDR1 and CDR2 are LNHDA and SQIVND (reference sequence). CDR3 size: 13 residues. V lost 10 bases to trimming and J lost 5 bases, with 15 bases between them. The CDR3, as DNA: TGTGCCACCACAGGAGGGCTACATCAGCCCCAGCATTTT. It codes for CATTGGLHQPQHF.

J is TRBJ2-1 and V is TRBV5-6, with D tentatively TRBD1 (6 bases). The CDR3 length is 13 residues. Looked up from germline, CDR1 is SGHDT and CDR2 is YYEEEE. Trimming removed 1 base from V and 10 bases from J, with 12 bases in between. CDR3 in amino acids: CASSLTGSSEQFF. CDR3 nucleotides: TGTGCCAGCAGCTTGACAGGGTCGTCCGAGCAGTTCTTC.

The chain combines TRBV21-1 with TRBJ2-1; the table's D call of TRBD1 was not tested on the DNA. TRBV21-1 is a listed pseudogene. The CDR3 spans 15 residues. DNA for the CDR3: TGTGCCAGCGTCGGGCCAACAGGGACCGACCGTGAGCAGTTCTTC. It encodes CASVGPTGTDREQFF.

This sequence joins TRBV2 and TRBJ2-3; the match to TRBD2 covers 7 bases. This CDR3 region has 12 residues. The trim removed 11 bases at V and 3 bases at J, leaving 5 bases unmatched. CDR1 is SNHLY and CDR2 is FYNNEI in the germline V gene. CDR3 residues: CAGGGLTDTQYF. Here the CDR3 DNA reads TGTGCCGGGGGGGGGTTGACAGATACGCAGTATTTT.

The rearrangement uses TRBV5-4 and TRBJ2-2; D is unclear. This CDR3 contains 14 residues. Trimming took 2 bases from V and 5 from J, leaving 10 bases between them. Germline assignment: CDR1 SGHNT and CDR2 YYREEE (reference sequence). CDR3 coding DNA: TGTGCCAGCAGCTTTGGTGGCGGTACCGGGGAGCTGTTTTTT. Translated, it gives CASSFGGGTGELFF. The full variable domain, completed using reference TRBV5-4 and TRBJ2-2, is ETGVTQSPTHLIKTRGQQVTLRCSSQSGHNTVSWYQQALGQGPQFIFQYYREEENGRGNFPPRFSGLQFPNYSSELNVNALELDDSALYLCASSFGGGTGELFFGEGSRLTVL.

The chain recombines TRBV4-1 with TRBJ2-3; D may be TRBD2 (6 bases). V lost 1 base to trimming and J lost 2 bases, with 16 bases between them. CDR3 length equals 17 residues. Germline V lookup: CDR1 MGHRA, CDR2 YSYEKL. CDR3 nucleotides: TGCGCCAGCAGCCAAGTCGTCTCAGGAGGGCCCACAGATACGCAGTATTTT. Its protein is CASSQVVSGGPTDTQYF.

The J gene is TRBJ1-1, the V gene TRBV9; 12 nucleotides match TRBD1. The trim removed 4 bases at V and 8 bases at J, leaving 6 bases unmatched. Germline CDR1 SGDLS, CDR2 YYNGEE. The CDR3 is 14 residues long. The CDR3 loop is CASSLGQGASEAFF. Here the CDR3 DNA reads TGTGCCAGCAGCCTGGGACAGGGGGCTTCAGAAGCTTTCTTT.

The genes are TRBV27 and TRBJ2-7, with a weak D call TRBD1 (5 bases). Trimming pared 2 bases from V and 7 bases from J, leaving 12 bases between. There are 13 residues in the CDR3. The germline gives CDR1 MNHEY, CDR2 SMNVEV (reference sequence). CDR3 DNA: TGTGCCAGCAGTTTAGGGGCCACCGGGGAGCAGTACTTC. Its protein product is CASSLGATGEQYF.

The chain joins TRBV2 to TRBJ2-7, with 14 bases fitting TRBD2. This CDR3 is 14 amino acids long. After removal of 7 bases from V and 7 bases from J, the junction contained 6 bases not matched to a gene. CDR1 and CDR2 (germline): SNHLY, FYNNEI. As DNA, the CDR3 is TGTGCCAGCACCGGGACTAGCGGGAGTTTTGAGCAGTACTTC. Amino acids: CASTGTSGSFEQYF.

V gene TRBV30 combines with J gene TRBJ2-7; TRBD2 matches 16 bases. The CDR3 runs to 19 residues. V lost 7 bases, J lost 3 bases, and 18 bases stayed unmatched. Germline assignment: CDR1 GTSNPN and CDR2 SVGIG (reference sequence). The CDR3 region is CAYIGTAGTSGRVFYEQYF. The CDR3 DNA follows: TGTGCCTACATAGGGACAGCCGGGACTAGCGGGAGGGTCTTCTACGAGCAGTACTTC.

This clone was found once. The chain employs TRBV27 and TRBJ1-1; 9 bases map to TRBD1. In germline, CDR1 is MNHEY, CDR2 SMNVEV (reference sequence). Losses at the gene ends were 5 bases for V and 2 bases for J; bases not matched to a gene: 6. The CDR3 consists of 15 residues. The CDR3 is CASSPGTGRNTEAFF. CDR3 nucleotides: TGTGCCAGCAGTCCTGGGACAGGGCGTAACACTGAAGCTTTCTTT.

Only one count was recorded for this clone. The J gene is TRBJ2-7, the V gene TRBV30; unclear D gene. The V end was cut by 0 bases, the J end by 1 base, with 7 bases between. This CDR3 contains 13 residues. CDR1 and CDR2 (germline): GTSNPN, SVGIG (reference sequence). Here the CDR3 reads CAWSVASSYEQYF. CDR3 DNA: TGTGCCTGGAGTGTGGCCAGTTCCTACGAGCAGTACTTC.

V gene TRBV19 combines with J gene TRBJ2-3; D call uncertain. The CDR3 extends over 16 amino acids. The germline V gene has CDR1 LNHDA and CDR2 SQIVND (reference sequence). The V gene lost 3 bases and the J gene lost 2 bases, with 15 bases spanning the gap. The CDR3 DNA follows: TGTGCCAGTAGTATTCAGAGACACTCGTCCACAGATACGCAGTATTTT. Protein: CASSIQRHSSTDTQYF. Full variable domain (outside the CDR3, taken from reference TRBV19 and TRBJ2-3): DGGITQSPKYLFRKEGQNVTLSCEQNLNHDAMYWYRQDPGQGLRLIYYSQIVNDFQKGDIAEGYSVSREKKESFPLTVTSAQKNPTAFYLCASSIQRHSSTDTQYFGPGTRLTVL.

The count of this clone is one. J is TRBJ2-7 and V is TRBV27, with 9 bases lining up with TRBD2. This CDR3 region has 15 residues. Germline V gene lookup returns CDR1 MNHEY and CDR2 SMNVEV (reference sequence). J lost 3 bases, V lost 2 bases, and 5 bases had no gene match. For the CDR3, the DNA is TGTGCCAGCAGTTTACCTAGCGGGGAGTACTACGAGCAGTACTTC. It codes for CASSLPSGEYYEQYF.

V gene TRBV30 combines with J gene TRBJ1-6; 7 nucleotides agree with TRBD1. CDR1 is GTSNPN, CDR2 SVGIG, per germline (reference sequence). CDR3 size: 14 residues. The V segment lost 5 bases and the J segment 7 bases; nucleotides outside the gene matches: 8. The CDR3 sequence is CAWEEGQRNSPLHF. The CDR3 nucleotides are TGTGCCTGGGAGGAGGGACAGAGAAATTCACCCCTCCACTTT.

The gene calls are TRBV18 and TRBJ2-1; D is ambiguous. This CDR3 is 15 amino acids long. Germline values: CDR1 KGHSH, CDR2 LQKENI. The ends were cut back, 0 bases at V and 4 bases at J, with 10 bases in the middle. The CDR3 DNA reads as TGTGCCAGCTCACCACCGGGTGGAGCTTACAATGAGCAGTTCTTC. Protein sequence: CASSPPGGAYNEQFF.

CDR3 nucleotide sequence: TGTGCCAGCAGCGGAGAGACCGGGGAGCTGTTTTTT. This translates into CASSGETGELFF. The chain has TRBV9 and TRBJ2-2; D gene ambiguous. CDR3 length equals 12 residues. Trimming removed 3 bases at V and 5 bases at J, with 5 bases between. Germline-derived CDR1 and CDR2 are SGDLS and YYNGEE. Full variable domain (missing parts from reference TRBV9 and TRBJ2-2): DSGVTQTPKHLITATGQRVTLRCSPRSGDLSVYWYQQSLDQGLQFLIQYYNGEERAKGNILERFSAQQFPDLHSELNLSSLELGDSALYFCASSGETGELFFGEGSRLTVL.

The CDR3 DNA is TGTGCCAGCAGTTACGGGACAGACTCCTACGAGCAGTACTTC. Protein product: CASSYGTDSYEQYF. The chain employs TRBV6-5 and TRBJ2-7, with TRBD1 matching over 7 bases. The CDR3 has 14 amino acids. V was pared by 2 bases and J by 0 bases, with 1 base of the junction left unmatched. Per the germline V gene, CDR1 is MNHEY and CDR2 is SVGAGI.

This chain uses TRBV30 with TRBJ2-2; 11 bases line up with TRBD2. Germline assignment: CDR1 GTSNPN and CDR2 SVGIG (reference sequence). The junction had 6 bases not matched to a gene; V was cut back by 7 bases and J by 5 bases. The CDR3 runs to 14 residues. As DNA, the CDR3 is TGTGCCTCAAACCGACTAGCGGGGACCGGGGAGCTGTTTTTT. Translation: CASNRLAGTGELFF.

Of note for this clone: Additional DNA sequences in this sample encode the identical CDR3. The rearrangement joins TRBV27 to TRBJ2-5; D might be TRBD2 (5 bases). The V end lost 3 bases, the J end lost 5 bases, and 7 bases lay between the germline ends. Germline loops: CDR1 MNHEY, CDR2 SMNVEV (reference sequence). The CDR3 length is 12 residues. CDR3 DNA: TGTGCCAGCAGTTTGCCGGGGGAGACCCAGTACTTC. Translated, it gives CASSLPGETQYF.